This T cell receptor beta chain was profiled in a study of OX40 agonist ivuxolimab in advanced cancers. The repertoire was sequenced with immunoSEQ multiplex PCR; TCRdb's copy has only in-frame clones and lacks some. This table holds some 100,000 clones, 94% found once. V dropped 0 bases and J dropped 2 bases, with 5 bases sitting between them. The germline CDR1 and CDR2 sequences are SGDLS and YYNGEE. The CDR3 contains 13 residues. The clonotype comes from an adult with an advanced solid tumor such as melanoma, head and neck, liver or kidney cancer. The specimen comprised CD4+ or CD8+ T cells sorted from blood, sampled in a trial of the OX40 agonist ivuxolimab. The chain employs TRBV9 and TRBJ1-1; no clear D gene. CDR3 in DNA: TGTGCCAGCAGCGTAGTGCTTAACACTGAAGCTTTCTTT. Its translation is CASSVVLNTEAFF. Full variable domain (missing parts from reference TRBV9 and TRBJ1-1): DSGVTQTPKHLITATGQRVTLRCSPRSGDLSVYWYQQSLDQGLQFLIQYYNGEERAKGNILERFSAQQFPDLHSELNLSSLELGDSALYFCASSVVLNTEAFFGQGTRLTVV.